The T cell receptor (beta chain) under discussion was sequenced for a study of blood T cell repertoires in COVID-19. Whole-study context: COVID-19 samples, acute and convalescent, were from the United States, Italy and Spain. T cells, B-cell-depleted T cells, or PBMCs provided the cDNA or gDNA that served as material.

In the study's own analysis: Reference gene primer amplification yielded estimated nucleated cell counts. Profiling relied on immunoSEQ multiplex PCR, and the TCRdb table lists in-frame clones only, not all of them. The V and J calls and clone size are taken from that table; D and trimming were inferred from the DNA. The table shows 270,000 or so clones, with 85% occurring only once. The clonotype originates from a human donor in a cohort sampled during active COVID-19. Sequenced sample: peripheral blood.

The CDR3 coding sequence is TGTGCCAGCAGCCCGGCGACAGGGAGTGAGACCCAGTACTTC. Translation: CASSPATGSETQYF. This chain connects TRBV11-3 to TRBJ2-5; 7 bases map to TRBD1. CDR3 length: 14 amino acids. V shed 5 bases and J 5 bases; nucleotides not matched to a gene: 8. The V gene's germline CDR1 is SGHNT and CDR2 YENEEA.